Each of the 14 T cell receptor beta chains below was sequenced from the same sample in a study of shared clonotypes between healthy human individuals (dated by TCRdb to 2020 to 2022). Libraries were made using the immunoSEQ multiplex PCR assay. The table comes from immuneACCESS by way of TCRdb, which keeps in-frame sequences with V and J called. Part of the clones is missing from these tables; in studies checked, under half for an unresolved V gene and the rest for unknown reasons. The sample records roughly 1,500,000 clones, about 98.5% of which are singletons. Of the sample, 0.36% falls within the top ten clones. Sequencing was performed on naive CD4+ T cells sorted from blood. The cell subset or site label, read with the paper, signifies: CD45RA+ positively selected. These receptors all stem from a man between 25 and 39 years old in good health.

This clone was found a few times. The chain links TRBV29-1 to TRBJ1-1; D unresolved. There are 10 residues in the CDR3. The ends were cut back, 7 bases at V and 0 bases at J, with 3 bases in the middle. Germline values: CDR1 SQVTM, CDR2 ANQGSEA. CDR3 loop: CSAMNTEAFF. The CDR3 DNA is TGCAGCGCAATGAACACTGAAGCTTTCTTT.

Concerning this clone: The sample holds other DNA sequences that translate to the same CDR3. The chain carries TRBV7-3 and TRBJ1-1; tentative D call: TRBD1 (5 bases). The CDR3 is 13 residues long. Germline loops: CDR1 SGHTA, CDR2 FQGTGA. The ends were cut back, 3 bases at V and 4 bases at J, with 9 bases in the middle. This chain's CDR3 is CASSLGQGTEAFF. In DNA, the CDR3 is TGTGCCAGCAGCTTGGGCCAGGGCACTGAAGCTTTCTTT.

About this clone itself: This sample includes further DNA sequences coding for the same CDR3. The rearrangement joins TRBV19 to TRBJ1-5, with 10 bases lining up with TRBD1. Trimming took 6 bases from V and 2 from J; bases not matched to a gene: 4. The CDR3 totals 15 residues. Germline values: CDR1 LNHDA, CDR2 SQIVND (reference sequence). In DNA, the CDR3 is TGTGCCAGTAGCTCCGGGACAGGGGGCAATCAGCCCCAGCATTTT. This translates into CASSSGTGGNQPQHF.

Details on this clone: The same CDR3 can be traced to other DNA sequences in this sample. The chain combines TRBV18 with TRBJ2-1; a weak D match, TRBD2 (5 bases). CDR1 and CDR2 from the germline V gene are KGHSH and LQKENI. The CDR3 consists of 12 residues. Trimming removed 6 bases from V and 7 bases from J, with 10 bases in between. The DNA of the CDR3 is TGTGCCAGCTCCCCCCCGGGAAATGAGCAGTTCTTC. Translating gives CASSPPGNEQFF.

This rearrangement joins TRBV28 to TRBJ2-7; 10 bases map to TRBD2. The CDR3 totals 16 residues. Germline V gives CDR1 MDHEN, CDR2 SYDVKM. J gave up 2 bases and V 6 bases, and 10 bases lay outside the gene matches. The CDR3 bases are TGTGCCAGCAGATCTCGTAGCGGGAGGCCCCCCTACGAGCAGTACTTC. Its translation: CASRSRSGRPPYEQYF.

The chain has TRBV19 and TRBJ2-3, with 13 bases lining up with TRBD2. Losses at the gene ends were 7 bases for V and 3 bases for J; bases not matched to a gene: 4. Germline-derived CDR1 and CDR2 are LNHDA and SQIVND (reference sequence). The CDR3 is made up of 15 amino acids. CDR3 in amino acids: CASNSGLAGTDTQYF. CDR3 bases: TGTGCCAGTAACTCGGGACTAGCGGGGACAGATACGCAGTATTTT.

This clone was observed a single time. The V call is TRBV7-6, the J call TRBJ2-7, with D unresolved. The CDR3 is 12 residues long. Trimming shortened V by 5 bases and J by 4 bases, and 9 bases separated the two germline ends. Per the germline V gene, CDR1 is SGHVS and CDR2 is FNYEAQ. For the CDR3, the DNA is TGTGCCAGCAGCAAGCGACAATACGAGCAGTACTTC. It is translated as CASSKRQYEQYF. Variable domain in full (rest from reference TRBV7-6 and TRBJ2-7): GAGVSQSPRYKVTKRGQDVALRCDPISGHVSLYWYRQALGQGPEFLTYFNYEAQQDKSGLPNDRFSAERPEGSISTLTIQRTEQRDSAMYRCASSKRQYEQYFGPGTRLTVT.

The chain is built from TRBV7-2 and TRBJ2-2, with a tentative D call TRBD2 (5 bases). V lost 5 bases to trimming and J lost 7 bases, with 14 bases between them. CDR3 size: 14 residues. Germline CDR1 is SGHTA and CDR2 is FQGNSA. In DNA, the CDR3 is TGTGCCAGCAGCCCAGTGACCGGGGACGGGGAGCTGTTTTTT. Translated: CASSPVTGDGELFF.

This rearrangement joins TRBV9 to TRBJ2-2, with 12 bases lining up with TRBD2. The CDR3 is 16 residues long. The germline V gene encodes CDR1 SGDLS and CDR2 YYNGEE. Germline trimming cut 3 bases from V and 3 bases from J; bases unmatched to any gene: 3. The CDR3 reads CASSGSSGRDTGELFF. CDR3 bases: TGTGCCAGCAGCGGTTCTAGCGGGAGGGACACCGGGGAGCTGTTTTTT.

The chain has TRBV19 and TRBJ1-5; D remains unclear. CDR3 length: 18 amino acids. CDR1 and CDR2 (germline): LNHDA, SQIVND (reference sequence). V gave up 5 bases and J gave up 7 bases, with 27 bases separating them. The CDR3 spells CASSLIVGRRLKGQPQHF. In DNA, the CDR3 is TGTGCCAGTAGTCTAATAGTAGGGAGACGTCTCAAAGGGCAGCCCCAGCATTTT.

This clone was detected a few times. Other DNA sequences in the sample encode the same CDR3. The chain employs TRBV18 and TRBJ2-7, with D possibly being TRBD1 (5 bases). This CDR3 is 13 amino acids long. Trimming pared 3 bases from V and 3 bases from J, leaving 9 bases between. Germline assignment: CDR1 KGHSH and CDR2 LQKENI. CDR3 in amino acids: CASSPSGYYEQYF. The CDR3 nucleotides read TGTGCCAGCTCACCTTCAGGGTACTACGAGCAGTACTTC.

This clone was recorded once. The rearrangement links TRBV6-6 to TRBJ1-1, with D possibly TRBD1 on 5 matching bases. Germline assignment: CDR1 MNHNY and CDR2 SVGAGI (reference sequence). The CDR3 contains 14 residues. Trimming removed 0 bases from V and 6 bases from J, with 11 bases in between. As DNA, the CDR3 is TGTGCCAGCAGTTACTCGACAGTAGGGGCTGAAGCTTTCTTT. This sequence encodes CASSYSTVGAEAFF.

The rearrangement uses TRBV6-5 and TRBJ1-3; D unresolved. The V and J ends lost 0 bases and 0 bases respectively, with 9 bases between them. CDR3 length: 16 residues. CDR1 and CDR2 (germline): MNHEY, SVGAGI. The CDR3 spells CASSYSAPNSGNTIYF. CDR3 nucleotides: TGTGCCAGCAGTTACTCGGCTCCCAACTCTGGAAACACCATATATTTT.

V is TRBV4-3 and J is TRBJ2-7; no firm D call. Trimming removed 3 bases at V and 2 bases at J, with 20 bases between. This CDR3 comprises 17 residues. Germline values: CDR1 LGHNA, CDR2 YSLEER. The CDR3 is CASSQRLGTTATYEQYF. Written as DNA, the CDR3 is TGCGCCAGCAGCCAGCGTTTAGGAACCACAGCGACCTACGAGCAGTACTTC.